These 26 T cell receptor beta chains came from one sample sequenced in a study of T cell repertoires in cytomegalovirus infection. TCRdb reprocessed the reads with MiXCR, giving one entry per CDR3 protein. Counted here are fewer than 350,000 distinct CDR3 sequences, almost 30% occurring once; the ten biggest clones make up 20%. Antigens for these TCRs are unknown. The source was cultured PBMCs, collected from culture after CMV antigen stimulation. Receptor source: a human donor in good health (CMV status not recorded). Some clones in this sample may be carry-over from other donors' samples.

This clonotype was seen only a few times. The chain links TRBV27 to TRBJ2-7; either TRBD1 or TRBD2 may fit D (5 bases each). Germline V gene lookup returns CDR1 MNHEY and CDR2 SMNVEV (reference sequence). The CDR3 is 14 residues long. V was shortened by 5 bases and J by 1 base, with 12 bases between the two germline ends. The CDR3 spells CASSPLGESYEQYF. In DNA, the CDR3 is TGTGCCAGCAGTCCACTAGGGGAGTCCTACGAGCAGTACTTC.

The chain links TRBV5-6 to TRBJ2-7; D possibly corresponds to TRBD1 (6 bases). Germline V gene sequence: CDR1 SGHDT, CDR2 YYEEEE. Trimming shortened V by 4 bases and J by 6 bases, and 11 bases separated the two germline ends. The CDR3 length is 12 residues. The CDR3 DNA reads TGTGCCAGCAGCAACAGGGAAACCGAGCAGTACTTC. Its translation is CASSNRETEQYF.

The chain employs TRBV29-1 and TRBJ1-2; D ambiguous. CDR1 and CDR2 (germline): SQVTM, ANQGSEA. Trimming cost V 4 bases and J 3 bases, with 12 bases left between them. There are 13 residues in the CDR3. Written as DNA, the CDR3 is TGCAGCGTTGTTGATGACGAGGACTATGGCTACACCTTC. Amino acids: CSVVDDEDYGYTF. The entire variable domain, with the rest obtained from reference TRBV29-1 and TRBJ1-2, is as follows: SAVISQKPSRDICQRGTSLTIQCQVDSQVTMMFWYRQQPGQSLTLIATANQGSEATYESGFVIDKFPISRPNLTFSTLTVSNMSPEDSSIYLCSVVDDEDYGYTFGSGTRLTVV.

This clonotype was seen at least ten times. The CDR3 DNA reads TGTGCCAGCAGGGACAGGGGCCTAGCCAAAAACATTCAGTACTTC. Its translation is CASRDRGLAKNIQYF. The chain joins TRBV12-3 or TRBV12-4 to TRBJ2-4; 9 nucleotides match TRBD1. Losses at the gene ends were 6 bases for V and 0 bases for J; bases not matched to a gene: 3. The CDR3 is made up of 15 amino acids.

The chain links TRBV7-9 to TRBJ1-2; 8 nucleotides agree with TRBD1. The CDR3 sequence is 16 residues long. Germline CDR1 SEHNR, CDR2 FQNEAQ (reference sequence). Germline trimming cut 4 bases from V and 1 base from J; bases unmatched to any gene: 8. CDR3 nucleotides: TGTGCCAGCAGCTCCCCCGGACAGGGCGTTAACTATGGCTACACCTTC. Residues: CASSSPGQGVNYGYTF.

This clonotype was recorded once. CDR3 sequence: CASSLEGDREQFF. The DNA for the CDR3 is TGTGCCAGCAGCTTAGAGGGGGATAGGGAGCAGTTCTTC. This rearrangement joins TRBV7-3 to TRBJ2-1, with D possibly being TRBD1 (6 bases). The germline V and J ends were trimmed by 2 bases and 10 bases, with 12 bases remaining between them. CDR3 length: 13 amino acids. Germline CDR1 reads SGHTA; CDR2 reads FQGTGA.

V gene TRBV14 combines with J gene TRBJ2-5; TRBD2 agrees at 8 bases. This CDR3 is built from 16 residues. V was clipped by 1 base and J by 2 bases; unmatched bases: 6. CDR1 and CDR2 (germline): SGHDN, FVKESK. CDR3 sequence: CASSQVGSGAQETQYF. The CDR3 coding sequence is TGTGCCAGCAGCCAAGTGGGTAGCGGGGCTCAAGAGACCCAGTACTTC.

The rearrangement uses TRBV29-1 and TRBJ2-7, with a possible D match to TRBD2 (6 bases). The CDR3 covers 14 residues. The V gene's germline CDR1 is SQVTM and CDR2 ANQGSEA. V gave up 4 bases and J gave up 6 bases, with 19 bases separating them. In DNA form, the CDR3 reads TGCAGCGTTGCAAGTCCGCGGGAAGACGGCGAGCAGTACTTC. Its translation: CSVASPREDGEQYF.

The chain combines TRBV12-3 or TRBV12-4 with TRBJ1-1, with a possible D match to TRBD1 (6 bases). The CDR3 consists of 13 residues. V lost 5 bases and J 4 bases, leaving 11 bases between the germline ends. Written as DNA, the CDR3 is TGTGCCAGCAGTGTAAACAGGGCCACTGAAGCTTTCTTT. Its protein is CASSVNRATEAFF.

The chain has TRBV24-1 and TRBJ2-5, with 7 bases identical to TRBD1. The V gene's germline CDR1 is KGHDR and CDR2 SFDVKD. The CDR3 extends over 13 amino acids. Trimming took 6 bases from V and 1 from J; bases not matched to a gene: 1. The CDR3 DNA reads as TGTGCCACCAGTTACAGGGGCCAAGAGACCCAGTACTTC. Translated: CATSYRGQETQYF.

CDR3 amino acids: CASSFSGGDQPQHF. CDR3 bases: TGTGCCAGCAGTTTCTCCGGCGGAGATCAGCCCCAGCATTTT. V usage is TRBV12-3 or TRBV12-4 and J usage is TRBJ1-5; no reliable D call. The germline V and J ends were trimmed by 3 bases and 5 bases, with 11 bases remaining between them. The CDR3 runs to 14 residues.

The chain combines TRBV6-2 or TRBV6-3 with TRBJ1-1, with D possibly being TRBD1 (5 bases). Germline V gene data show CDR1 as MNHEY and CDR2 as SVGEGT. This CDR3 comprises 15 residues. Trimming left V 7 bases short and J 0 bases short, with 15 bases between. The DNA for the CDR3 is TGTGCCAGCAAAAGAACCGGGACGGTGAACACTGAAGCTTTCTTT. Translating it yields CASKRTGTVNTEAFF.

This clonotype was counted at least ten times. Written as DNA, the CDR3 is TGTGCCAGCAGCTTTAACCGGGACAGGGGCAGTTCACCCCTCCACTTT. Translating gives CASSFNRDRGSSPLHF. The V and J genes are TRBV7-4 and TRBJ1-6; 10 nucleotides agree with TRBD1. V was pared by 3 bases and J by 9 bases, with 8 bases of the junction left unmatched. The CDR3 length is 16 residues. The germline gives CDR1 SGHVT, CDR2 SQSDAQ.

In this sample, this clonotype turned up a few times. The genes are TRBV12-3 or TRBV12-4 and TRBJ2-3, with 12 bases lining up with TRBD2. This CDR3 is built from 19 residues. The junction had 11 bases not matched to a gene; V was cut back by 0 bases and J by 4 bases. The DNA of the CDR3 is TGTGCCAGCAGTTTAGCGGGGGCTAGCGGGGGGGGGAGGGCAGATACGCAGTATTTT. Encoded protein: CASSLAGASGGGRADTQYF.

This clonotype was seen a few times. V is TRBV27 and J is TRBJ1-6; D possibly corresponds to TRBD1 (5 bases). V was clipped by 1 base and J by 14 bases, with 9 bases between them. CDR3 length: 12 amino acids. Germline V lookup: CDR1 MNHEY, CDR2 SMNVEV (reference sequence). CDR3 sequence reads: CASSLYEGTLHF. The CDR3 DNA reads as TGTGCCAGCAGTTTATACGAGGGGACCCTCCACTTT.

The V call is TRBV7-2, the J call TRBJ2-3, with D unresolved. CDR1 and CDR2 from the germline V gene are SGHTA and FQGNSA. The CDR3 loop spans 14 amino acids. V lost 2 bases and J 0 bases, leaving 6 bases between the germline ends. The CDR3 DNA sequence: TGTGCCAGCAGCTTATGGATGAGCACAGATACGCAGTATTTT. It specifies CASSLWMSTDTQYF.

This clonotype was counted ten times or more. The rearrangement uses TRBV7-9 and TRBJ2-1; 10 positions match TRBD2. Germline V gene data show CDR1 as SEHNR and CDR2 as FQNEAQ (reference sequence). The CDR3 contains 18 residues. J lost 0 bases, V lost 5 bases, and 10 bases had no gene match. CDR3 protein: CASSASRLAGASYNEQFF. The CDR3 nucleotides read TGTGCCAGCAGCGCTAGTCGGCTAGCGGGGGCCTCCTACAATGAGCAGTTCTTC.

The chain has TRBV28 and TRBJ2-3, with 7 bases aligning to TRBD2. CDR1 and CDR2 (germline): MDHEN, SYDVKM. This CDR3 contains 15 residues. Unmatched junction bases numbered 11, after V lost 5 bases and J lost 6 bases. CDR3 in DNA: TGTGCCAGCAGTGAAGCGGGACCTACTTTGGATACGCAGTATTTT. Translation: CASSEAGPTLDTQYF.

This chain uses TRBV7-8 with TRBJ2-5; unclear D gene. The germline CDR1 and CDR2 sequences are SGHVS and FQNEAQ. The CDR3 runs 13 residues. Trimming removed 5 bases from V and 6 bases from J, with 13 bases in between. The CDR3 region has the DNA TGTGCCAGCAGCGTTAACCCCACAAAGACCCAGTACTTC. This sequence encodes CASSVNPTKTQYF.

This chain uses TRBV29-1 with TRBJ1-5; D is ambiguous. The germline gives CDR1 SQVTM, CDR2 ANQGSEA. Trimming shortened V by 5 bases and J by 9 bases, and 8 bases separated the two germline ends. CDR3 length: 10 amino acids. The CDR3 DNA is TGCAGCGTTCGGTGTTGGCCCCAGCATTTT. Its protein product is CSVRCWPQHF.

The chain recombines TRBV10-2 with TRBJ2-7; D is unclear. Germline lookup yields CDR1 WSHSY and CDR2 SAAADI. V lost 5 bases, J lost 0 bases, and 11 bases lay in between. The CDR3 length is 14 residues. Here the CDR3 reads CASSRAGSSYEQYF. The DNA of the CDR3 is TGCGCCAGCAGTCGAGCAGGTAGCTCCTACGAGCAGTACTTC.

The V gene is TRBV6-6, the J gene TRBJ1-2; perhaps TRBD1 as D (6 bases). From germline, CDR1 is MNHNY and CDR2 SVGAGI (reference sequence). The CDR3 has 14 amino acids. Trimming shortened V by 5 bases and J by 8 bases, and 18 bases separated the two germline ends. CDR3 amino acids: CASSPPGHRGGYTF. The CDR3 nucleotides read TGTGCCAGCAGTCCGCCGGGACACCGAGGGGGCTACACCTTC.

The genes are TRBV7-6 and TRBJ1-5; 8 nucleotides line up with TRBD1. V lost 3 bases and J lost 0; bases outside the gene matches: 10. Germline V gene sequence: CDR1 SGHVS, CDR2 FNYEAQ. This CDR3 has 18 residues. The CDR3 here is CASSFGDRRDYSNQPQHF. CDR3 coding DNA: TGTGCCAGCAGCTTTGGGGACAGGAGGGACTATAGCAATCAGCCCCAGCATTTT. The complete variable domain, with remaining parts taken from reference TRBV7-6 and TRBJ1-5, reads GAGVSQSPRYKVTKRGQDVALRCDPISGHVSLYWYRQALGQGPEFLTYFNYEAQQDKSGLPNDRFSAERPEGSISTLTIQRTEQRDSAMYRCASSFGDRRDYSNQPQHFGDGTRLSIL.

This clonotype was seen many times. J is TRBJ2-5 and V is TRBV25-1, with D tentatively TRBD2 (6 bases). Germline lookup yields CDR1 MGHDK and CDR2 SYGVNS. The length of the CDR3 is 16 residues. Trimming removed 5 bases at V and 1 base at J, with 17 bases between. The CDR3 coding sequence is TGTGCCAGCAGTCAGACCGGGCCCGGGGGCCAAGAGACCCAGTACTTC. The encoded protein is CASSQTGPGGQETQYF.

V gene TRBV6-1 combines with J gene TRBJ2-1, with a tentative D call TRBD1 (5 bases). The germline V gene has CDR1 MNHNS and CDR2 SASEGT. This CDR3 region has 13 residues. V was trimmed by 4 bases and J by 9 bases, leaving 13 bases between them. CDR3 nucleotide sequence: TGTGCCAGCAGTGCAAATGCAGGGCGTGAGCAGTTCTTC. This translates into CASSANAGREQFF.

The chain employs TRBV27 and TRBJ1-1, with a tentative D call TRBD1 (5 bases). This CDR3 has 13 residues. Germline-derived CDR1 and CDR2 are MNHEY and SMNVEV (reference sequence). V lost 0 bases and J 9 bases, leaving 11 bases between the germline ends. The CDR3 region has the DNA TGTGCCAGCAGTTTATCCTTACAGGACCAAGCTTTCTTT. Protein sequence: CASSLSLQDQAFF.